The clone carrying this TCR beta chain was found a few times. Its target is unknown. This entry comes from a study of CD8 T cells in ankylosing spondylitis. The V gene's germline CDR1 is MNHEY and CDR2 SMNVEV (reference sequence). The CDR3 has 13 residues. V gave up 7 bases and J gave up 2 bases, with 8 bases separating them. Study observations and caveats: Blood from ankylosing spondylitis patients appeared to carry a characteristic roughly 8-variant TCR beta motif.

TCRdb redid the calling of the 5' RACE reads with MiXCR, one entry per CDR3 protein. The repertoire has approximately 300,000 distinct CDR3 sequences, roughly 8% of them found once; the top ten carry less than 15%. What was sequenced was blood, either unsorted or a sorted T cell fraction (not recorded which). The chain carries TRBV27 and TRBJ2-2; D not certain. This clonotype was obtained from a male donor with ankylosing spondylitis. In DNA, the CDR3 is TGTGCCAGCACCCCCTTCAACACCGGGGAGCTGTTTTTT. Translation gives CASTPFNTGELFF.